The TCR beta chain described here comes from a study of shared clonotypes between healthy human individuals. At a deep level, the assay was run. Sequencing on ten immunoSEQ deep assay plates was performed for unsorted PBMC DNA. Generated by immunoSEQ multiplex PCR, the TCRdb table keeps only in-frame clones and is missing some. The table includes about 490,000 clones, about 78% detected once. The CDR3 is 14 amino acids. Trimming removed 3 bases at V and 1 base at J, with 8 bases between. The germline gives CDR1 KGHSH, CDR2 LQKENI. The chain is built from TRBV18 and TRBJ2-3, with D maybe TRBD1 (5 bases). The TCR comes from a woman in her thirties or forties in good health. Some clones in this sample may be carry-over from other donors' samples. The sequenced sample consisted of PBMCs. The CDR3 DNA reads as TGTGCCAGCTCACCGGACACCCGCACAGATACGCAGTATTTT. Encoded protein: CASSPDTRTDTQYF.